This TCR beta chain came from a study of Graves' ophthalmopathy and Graves' hyperthyroidism. About the study: Ahead of any treatment, peripheral blood was obtained at the initial diagnosis.

General study points: Ophthalmopathy progression prediction by the model yielded a sensitivity of about 68% and a specificity of less than 75%. A 13-signature model separated ophthalmopathy from stable hyperthyroidism, almost 90% sensitivity, roughly 81% specificity.

Researchers took RNA transcripts and amplified TCR beta CDR3 regions from them. A first-round RT-PCR used HTBI primers, followed by a second-round multiplex PCR. MiXCR, applied by TCRdb to the multiplex PCR reads, yields one record per CDR3 protein. Of around 470,000 distinct CDR3 sequences in the sample, 14% were seen once. This clonotype has ten or more counts. Its antigen remains unidentified. The starting material, roughly 9.7 ml of fresh peripheral blood, provided the PBMCs. The CDR3 covers 15 residues. The trim removed 5 bases at V and 2 bases at J, leaving 7 bases unmatched. The germline gives CDR1 DFQATT, CDR2 SNEGSKA (reference sequence).

This sequence was found in a woman in her twenties or thirties with Graves' ophthalmopathy. The sample taken for sequencing was blood. The chain uses TRBV20-1 and TRBJ1-5; TRBD1 aligns across 9 bases. In nucleotides, the CDR3 is TGCAGTGCTCAACAGGGGGCGCTGGGCAATCAGCCCCAGCATTTT. Translated: CSAQQGALGNQPQHF.